These 15 T cell receptor beta chains originate from one sample sequenced in a study of blood T cell repertoires in COVID-19. Generated by immunoSEQ multiplex PCR, the TCRdb table keeps only in-frame clones and is missing some. The table shows approximately 220,000 clones, with 90% occurring only once. The sequenced material came from PBMCs or T cells enriched from blood (not recorded which). All receptors come from a man in his thirties or forties who had been exposed to COVID-19.

The rearrangement links TRBV13 to TRBJ1-1; the D is unclear. The CDR3 has 13 amino acids. CDR1 is PRHDT, CDR2 FYEKMQ, per germline (reference sequence). V lost 5 bases and J lost 1, with 8 bases in between. In DNA form, the CDR3 reads TGTGCCAGCAGCCGGGAGTGGAACACTGAAGCTTTCTTT. It codes for CASSREWNTEAFF.

The chain has TRBV27 and TRBJ1-6; no reliable D call. The CDR3 length is 17 residues. Trimming stripped 5 bases from V and 0 bases from J, with 14 bases between. The germline gives CDR1 MNHEY, CDR2 SMNVEV (reference sequence). Here the CDR3 DNA reads TGTGCCAGCAGTACCGACTTACTGAGCTCCTATAATTCACCCCTCCACTTT. As protein: CASSTDLLSSYNSPLHF.

The CDR3 DNA follows: TGTGCCAGCAGTGAAGCGCTGCAACAGGGTGGCTACACCTTC. It codes for CASSEALQQGGYTF. The J gene is TRBJ1-2, the V gene TRBV2, with D perhaps matching TRBD1 (6 bases). This CDR3 contains 14 residues. Trimming removed 0 bases at V and 7 bases at J, with 12 bases between. Germline V gives CDR1 SNHLY, CDR2 FYNNEI.

This chain uses TRBV5-6 with TRBJ1-6; a possible D gene is TRBD1 (5 bases). This CDR3 comprises 14 residues. Looked up from germline, CDR1 is SGHDT and CDR2 is YYEEEE. With 2 bases removed from V and 10 bases from J, the gap between germline ends came to 13 bases. The CDR3 protein is CASSFVGVWSPLHF. In DNA form, the CDR3 reads TGTGCCAGCAGCTTCGTAGGGGTGTGGTCACCCCTCCACTTT.

The chain carries TRBV29-1 and TRBJ2-3; D is ambiguous. V was cut by 4 bases and J by 6 bases, with 5 bases left in between. Germline CDR1 reads SQVTM; CDR2 reads ANQGSEA. This CDR3 has 10 residues. CDR3: CSVVEDTQYF. DNA for the CDR3: TGCAGCGTTGTGGAGGATACGCAGTATTTT.

CDR3 residues: CASSHTGGSSTDTQYF. CDR3 coding DNA: TGCGCCAGCAGCCACACCGGCGGCAGTAGCACAGATACGCAGTATTTT. The genes are TRBV4-1 and TRBJ2-3; unclear D gene. Per the germline V gene, CDR1 is MGHRA and CDR2 is YSYEKL. V lost 3 bases and J 0 bases, leaving 13 bases between the germline ends. CDR3 size: 16 residues.

In this sample, this clone turned up once. CDR3 in amino acids: CASSQEGRGSEAFF. DNA of the CDR3: TGCGCCAGCAGCCAAGAAGGCAGAGGGTCTGAAGCTTTCTTT. The chain employs TRBV4-3 and TRBJ1-1; D ambiguous. Germline V gene lookup returns CDR1 LGHNA and CDR2 YSLEER. This CDR3 region has 14 residues. V lost 0 bases and J lost 6, with 11 bases in between.

The chain couples TRBV4-3 to TRBJ2-1, with D tentatively TRBD2 (6 bases). CDR1 LGHNA and CDR2 YSLEER come from the germline V gene. V was trimmed by 1 base and J by 10 bases, leaving 14 bases between them. CDR3 length equals 14 residues. DNA for the CDR3: TGCGCCAGCAGCCAAGTGGGAGGCGCGCGGGAGCAGTTCTTC. Its translation: CASSQVGGAREQFF.

CDR3 loop: CASSKEERGVDTQYF. The CDR3 coding sequence is TGTGCCAGCAGCAAAGAGGAGCGGGGGGTCGATACGCAGTATTTT. This chain joins TRBV9 and TRBJ2-3; 9 positions agree with TRBD2. CDR3 length: 15 amino acids. Germline V CDR1 and CDR2: SGDLS, YYNGEE. Unmatched junction bases numbered 9, after V lost 4 bases and J lost 6 bases.

The count of this clone is one. The chain combines TRBV4-2 with TRBJ2-5; 11 bases map to TRBD2. CDR1 is LGHNA, CDR2 YNFKEQ, per germline. The CDR3 consists of 16 residues. Trimming took 3 bases from V and 4 from J; bases not matched to a gene: 7. DNA of the CDR3: TGTGCCAGCAGCCAGGATCTAGCGGGGGGTCGAGAGACCCAGTACTTC. Its protein is CASSQDLAGGRETQYF.

This clone appeared once. The V and J genes are TRBV30 and TRBJ1-5, with a possible D match to TRBD1 (6 bases). Germline V gene data show CDR1 as GTSNPN and CDR2 as SVGIG (reference sequence). This CDR3 spans 15 amino acids. The V end was cut by 0 bases, the J end by 1 base, with 10 bases between. CDR3 sequence reads: CAWSVQGGSNQPQHF. CDR3 coding DNA: TGTGCCTGGAGTGTACAGGGTGGGAGCAATCAGCCCCAGCATTTT.

V is TRBV5-1 and J is TRBJ2-5; D is unclear. Looked up from germline, CDR1 is SGHRS and CDR2 is YFSETQ. The CDR3 consists of 12 residues. Trimming took 1 base from V and 5 from J, leaving 6 bases between them. The CDR3 protein is CASSLNRETQYF. CDR3 DNA sequence: TGCGCCAGCAGCTTGAATCGGGAGACCCAGTACTTC.

This chain joins TRBV4-2 and TRBJ2-1; 9 bases are a match to TRBD2. The germline gives CDR1 LGHNA, CDR2 YNFKEQ. V was clipped by 7 bases and J by 2 bases; unmatched bases: 3. CDR3 size: 14 residues. DNA for the CDR3: TGTGCCAGCACCTTAGCGGGGGCCTACAATGAGCAGTTCTTC. As protein: CASTLAGAYNEQFF.

This CDR3 reads CASSQLESWSYEQYF. In DNA form, the CDR3 reads TGTGCCAGCAGTCAGCTTGAGTCTTGGAGCTACGAGCAGTACTTC. The chain couples TRBV27 to TRBJ2-7; D unresolved. V lost 5 bases and J 3 bases, leaving 17 bases between the germline ends. CDR3 length: 15 amino acids. In germline, CDR1 is MNHEY, CDR2 SMNVEV (reference sequence).

V is TRBV3-1 (or the pseudogene TRBV3-2) and J is TRBJ2-5; possibly TRBD2 for D (6 bases). The CDR3 loop spans 16 amino acids. The V gene lost 0 bases and the J gene lost 5 bases, with 16 bases spanning the gap. Germline CDR1 is LGHDT and CDR2 is YNNKEL (reference sequence). The CDR3 sequence: CASSQDSLALRETQYF. The CDR3, as DNA: TGTGCCAGCAGCCAAGACTCGCTAGCGCTTAGGGAGACCCAGTACTTC.